Following are 30 T cell receptor beta chains from one sample sequenced in a study of T cell changes during pregnancy in multiple sclerosis (dated by TCRdb to between 2017 and 2020). The library was produced with the immunoSEQ multiplex PCR assay. Here the immuneACCESS table is served through TCRdb, limited to in-frame sequences with V and J called. Missing clones are a known gap in these copies; in checked studies unresolved V genes cover under half, and the rest lacks a known reason. This sample lists some 44,000 clones; approximately 92% were detected once. Under 0.75% of the sample goes to the ten largest clones. Here the sequenced sample was CD4+ T cells from peripheral blood mononuclear cells, taken before pregnancy. The receptors derive from a female donor with multiple sclerosis, enrolled in a pregnancy study.

This clone was seen only a few times. The chain uses TRBV11-2 and TRBJ1-5; D unresolved. Trimming took 0 bases from V and 10 from J, leaving 10 bases between them. Germline assignment: CDR1 SGHAT and CDR2 FQNNGV. This CDR3 contains 13 residues. CDR3: CASSLDHPGPQHF. In DNA, the CDR3 is TGTGCCAGCAGCTTAGATCACCCGGGACCCCAGCATTTT.

The V gene is TRBV2, the J gene TRBJ2-1, with no clear D. The germline V gene encodes CDR1 SNHLY and CDR2 FYNNEI. The CDR3 is 15 amino acids. Trimming removed 4 bases at V and 10 bases at J, with 20 bases between. In DNA, the CDR3 is TGTGCCAGCAGTGCTTTCAGGTCCGAGTTGGGCGAGCAGTTCTTC. This codes for CASSAFRSELGEQFF.

The chain joins TRBV6-6 to TRBJ2-7, with 7 bases that match TRBD2. Looked up from germline, CDR1 is MNHNY and CDR2 is SVGAGI (reference sequence). CDR3 size: 15 residues. After removal of 7 bases from V and 3 bases from J, the junction contained 12 bases not matched to a gene. CDR3 nucleotide sequence: TGTGCCAGCAAAACCAGGGCTAGCGGCAACTACGAGCAGTACTTC. Its protein is CASKTRASGNYEQYF.

The genes are TRBV30 and TRBJ1-1; D uncertain. The V gene's germline CDR1 is GTSNPN and CDR2 SVGIG (reference sequence). Trimming stripped 4 bases from V and 4 bases from J, with 19 bases between. CDR3 length: 15 residues. CDR3 nucleotides: TGTGCCTGGAAGTTCGGCGGTGTGCTTTTCACTGAAGCTTTCTTT. Its translation: CAWKFGGVLFTEAFF.

This chain links TRBV7-9 with TRBJ2-5; 8 positions agree with TRBD2. Losses at the gene ends were 4 bases for V and 2 bases for J; bases not matched to a gene: 9. The CDR3 is 16 residues long. Germline values: CDR1 SEHNR, CDR2 FQNEAQ (reference sequence). CDR3 in DNA: TGTGCCAGCAGCTACCTCGGGGGGGCCCAGCAAGAGACCCAGTACTTC. Amino acids: CASSYLGGAQQETQYF.

The chain carries TRBV19 and TRBJ1-1, with TRBD1 as a possible D gene (5 bases). Trimming left V 4 bases short and J 4 bases short, with 10 bases between. The CDR3 consists of 13 residues. Germline V CDR1 and CDR2: LNHDA, SQIVND (reference sequence). The CDR3 nucleotides are TGTGCCAGTAGTACGCTCGGGGGCACTGAAGCTTTCTTT. Its translation is CASSTLGGTEAFF. The full variable domain, rest sourced from reference TRBV19 and TRBJ1-1, is DGGITQSPKYLFRKEGQNVTLSCEQNLNHDAMYWYRQDPGQGLRLIYYSQIVNDFQKGDIAEGYSVSREKKESFPLTVTSAQKNPTAFYLCASSTLGGTEAFFGQGTRLTVV.

CDR3: CASSLDLGQGWNEQFF. CDR3 in DNA: TGTGCCAGCAGCTTAGATCTCGGACAGGGGTGGAATGAGCAGTTCTTC. The chain employs TRBV11-2 and TRBJ2-1, with TRBD1 matching 9 bases. With 0 bases clipped from V and 7 bases from J, the junction kept 7 bases outside the gene matches. Germline V gene data show CDR1 as SGHAT and CDR2 as FQNNGV. This CDR3 is 16 amino acids long.

The rearrangement uses TRBV9 and TRBJ1-5, with 9 bases aligning to TRBD1. The CDR3 sequence is 15 residues long. V was clipped by 0 bases and J by 7 bases; unmatched bases: 5. The germline CDR1 and CDR2 sequences are SGDLS and YYNGEE. CDR3: CASSVGQGDFQPQHF. Written as DNA, the CDR3 is TGTGCCAGCAGCGTAGGACAGGGGGATTTCCAGCCCCAGCATTTT.

In regard to this clone: Other DNA sequences in the sample encode the same CDR3. The genes are TRBV5-1 and TRBJ1-5; the D gene is possibly TRBD1 (5 bases). V was shortened by 0 bases and J by 4 bases, with 8 bases between the two germline ends. The CDR3 has 14 amino acids. Germline CDR1 is SGHRS and CDR2 is YFSETQ. The CDR3 region is CASSLVPGNQPQHF. CDR3 sequence (DNA): TGCGCCAGCAGCTTGGTACCAGGGAATCAGCCCCAGCATTTT.

The gene calls are TRBV5-1 and TRBJ2-7; D may be TRBD1 (6 bases). From germline, CDR1 is SGHRS and CDR2 YFSETQ. This CDR3 spans 12 amino acids. The V and J ends lost 2 bases and 5 bases respectively, with 8 bases between them. CDR3 sequence: CASSLQGHEQYF. The CDR3, as DNA: TGCGCCAGCAGCTTACAGGGCCACGAGCAGTACTTC. The variable domain in full, completed from reference TRBV5-1 and TRBJ2-7, reads KAGVTQTPRYLIKTRGQQVTLSCSPISGHRSVSWYQQTPGQGLQFLFEYFSETQRNKGNFPGRFSGRQFSNSRSEMNVSTLELGDSALYLCASSLQGHEQYFGPGTRLTVT.

The rearrangement links TRBV28 to TRBJ2-7; the match to TRBD2 covers 9 bases. In germline, CDR1 is MDHEN, CDR2 SYDVKM. After removal of 1 base from V and 6 bases from J, the junction contained 7 bases not matched to a gene. This CDR3 region has 15 residues. In nucleotides, the CDR3 is TGTGCCAGCAGTTTATACCCTAGCGGGAAATCCGAGCAGTACTTC. Translated: CASSLYPSGKSEQYF. The full variable domain, completed using reference TRBV28 and TRBJ2-7, is DVKVTQSSRYLVKRTGEKVFLECVQDMDHENMFWYRQDPGLGLRLIYFSYDVKMKEKGDIPEGYSVSREKKERFSLILESASTNQTSMYLCASSLYPSGKSEQYFGPGTRLTVT.

This chain links TRBV5-8 with TRBJ1-4; D might be TRBD1 (6 bases). This CDR3 has 18 residues. Per germline, CDR1 SGHTS and CDR2 YDEGEE. V dropped 0 bases and J dropped 5 bases, with 20 bases sitting between them. The chain's CDR3 is CASSLGLAPGHKNEKLFF. The CDR3 region has the DNA TGTGCCAGCAGCTTGGGCCTCGCCCCGGGACACAAAAATGAAAAACTGTTTTTT.

J is TRBJ1-2 and V is TRBV2; D is unclear. The CDR3 contains 12 residues. Germline CDR1 and CDR2: SNHLY and FYNNEI. Trimming pared 5 bases from V and 5 bases from J, leaving 9 bases between. This CDR3 reads CASSLAIYGYTF. The CDR3, as DNA: TGTGCCAGCAGTCTCGCTATTTATGGCTACACCTTC.

This chain links TRBV5-1 with TRBJ1-1; the D is unclear. This CDR3 is built from 14 residues. Germline V gene lookup returns CDR1 SGHRS and CDR2 YFSETQ. Trimming pared 2 bases from V and 0 bases from J, leaving 8 bases between. This chain's CDR3 is CASSFPGLNTEAFF. Here the CDR3 DNA reads TGCGCCAGCAGCTTTCCGGGGTTGAACACTGAAGCTTTCTTT. Looking up the rest from reference TRBV5-1 and TRBJ1-1 gives the full variable domain: KAGVTQTPRYLIKTRGQQVTLSCSPISGHRSVSWYQQTPGQGLQFLFEYFSETQRNKGNFPGRFSGRQFSNSRSEMNVSTLELGDSALYLCASSFPGLNTEAFFGQGTRLTVV.

CDR3 sequence reads: CASSIMVANYEQYF. The DNA of the CDR3 is TGTGCCAGTAGTATTATGGTAGCAAACTACGAGCAGTACTTC. The V gene is TRBV19, the J gene TRBJ2-7; D is uncertain. Trimming took off 3 bases at V and 3 bases at J, with 12 bases between the two ends. The CDR3 contains 14 residues. Per the germline V gene, CDR1 is LNHDA and CDR2 is SQIVND (reference sequence).

The rearrangement joins TRBV5-1 to TRBJ2-7; 7 bases map to TRBD2. The germline V gene encodes CDR1 SGHRS and CDR2 YFSETQ. With 0 bases clipped from V and 5 bases from J, the junction kept 5 bases outside the gene matches. This CDR3 is 14 amino acids long. The CDR3 protein is CASSLGGGLDEQYF. CDR3 nucleotides: TGCGCCAGCAGCTTGGGGGGAGGGCTTGACGAGCAGTACTTC.

The genes are TRBV19 and TRBJ1-1; unclear D gene. Trimming cost V 4 bases and J 7 bases, with 16 bases left between them. Germline lookup yields CDR1 LNHDA and CDR2 SQIVND (reference sequence). The CDR3 covers 14 residues. The CDR3 DNA reads as TGTGCCAGTAGTACAGACTCTGAATCCGGTGAAGCTTTCTTT. It codes for CASSTDSESGEAFF.

The J gene is TRBJ2-1, the V gene TRBV11-2; no reliable D call. The CDR3 length is 14 residues. CDR1 SGHAT and CDR2 FQNNGV come from the germline V gene. The germline V and J ends were trimmed by 1 base and 4 bases, with 8 bases remaining between them. The CDR3 loop is CASSLVEKYNEQFF. DNA of the CDR3: TGTGCCAGCAGCTTAGTTGAGAAATACAATGAGCAGTTCTTC.

This clone showed up just a few times. This chain joins TRBV2 and TRBJ2-7; D is unclear. The CDR3 consists of 12 residues. Germline CDR1 and CDR2: SNHLY and FYNNEI. V was shortened by 5 bases and J by 2 bases, with 7 bases between the two germline ends. Here the CDR3 DNA reads TGTGCCAGCAGTCCAGGTCCCTACGAGCAGTACTTC. This gives the protein CASSPGPYEQYF. The full variable domain, its missing parts supplied by reference TRBV2 and TRBJ2-7, is EPEVTQTPSHQVTQMGQEVILRCVPISNHLYFYWYRQILGQKVEFLVSFYNNEISEKSEIFDDQFSVERPDGSNFTLKIRSTKLEDSAMYFCASSPGPYEQYFGPGTRLTVT.

This clone was found once. The chain has TRBV18 and TRBJ1-5, with D unresolved. The V end lost 2 bases, the J end lost 1 base, and 6 bases lay between the germline ends. The CDR3 sequence is 14 residues long. Germline V gene sequence: CDR1 KGHSH, CDR2 LQKENI. The CDR3 DNA is TGTGCCAGCTCACCATCCCAAAGCAATCAGCCCCAGCATTTT. Its protein product is CASSPSQSNQPQHF. Full variable domain (rest looked up from reference TRBV18 and TRBJ1-5): NAGVMQNPRHLVRRRGQEARLRCSPMKGHSHVYWYRQLPEEGLKFMVYLQKENIIDESGMPKERFSAEFPKEGPSILRIQQVVRGDSAAYFCASSPSQSNQPQHFGDGTRLSIL.

The chain is built from TRBV27 and TRBJ2-7; the D gene is possibly TRBD2 (7 bases). V was trimmed by 5 bases and J by 2 bases, leaving 19 bases between them. The CDR3 runs to 16 residues. CDR1 is MNHEY and CDR2 is SMNVEV in the germline V gene (reference sequence). This CDR3 is CASSHTSGGLPYEQYF. CDR3 in DNA: TGTGCCAGCAGTCATACCTCGGGGGGCCTCCCCTACGAGCAGTACTTC.

The chain is built from TRBV27 and TRBJ1-5; 7 bases line up with TRBD1. The CDR3 consists of 15 residues. CDR1 is MNHEY, CDR2 SMNVEV, per germline (reference sequence). V trimming: 5 bases; J trimming: 2 bases; junction bases outside the gene matches: 6. The CDR3 loop reads CASSRQGNGNQPQHF. In nucleotides, the CDR3 is TGTGCCAGCAGTCGACAGGGAAACGGCAATCAGCCCCAGCATTTT.

The rearrangement uses TRBV10-3 and TRBJ1-6; 7 positions match TRBD1. There are 16 residues in the CDR3. The V segment lost 3 bases and the J segment 5 bases; nucleotides outside the gene matches: 7. CDR1 is ENHRY, CDR2 SYGVKD, per germline. The chain's CDR3 is CAISETGAGNNSPLHF. CDR3 DNA: TGTGCCATCAGTGAAACAGGGGCAGGGAATAATTCACCCCTCCACTTT.

This chain joins TRBV7-9 and TRBJ1-1, with 7 bases lining up with TRBD1. The germline CDR1 and CDR2 sequences are SEHNR and FQNEAQ (reference sequence). This CDR3 is 14 amino acids long. V trimming: 4 bases; J trimming: 4 bases; junction bases outside the gene matches: 6. Written as DNA, the CDR3 is TGTGCCAGCAGCTCCAGGGGGAAGAGCACTGAAGCTTTCTTT. Translated: CASSSRGKSTEAFF.

The CDR3 spells CASSLGGTGRTYEQYF. The CDR3 DNA reads TGTGCCAGCAGCTTAGGAGGGACAGGGCGGACCTACGAGCAGTACTTC. This chain connects TRBV11-2 to TRBJ2-7; 9 nucleotides agree with TRBD1. Unmatched junction bases numbered 6, after V lost 1 base and J lost 2 bases. Germline CDR1 is SGHAT and CDR2 is FQNNGV. This CDR3 comprises 16 residues.

This clone appeared a few times. The CDR3 DNA follows: TGTGCCAGCTCACGTGATAGTGAAAAACTGTTTTTT. Protein sequence: CASSRDSEKLFF. The rearrangement uses TRBV18 and TRBJ1-4; D is unclear. CDR1 and CDR2 from the germline V gene are KGHSH and LQKENI. V lost 4 bases to trimming and J lost 7 bases, with 7 bases between them. This CDR3 has 12 residues.

The chain combines TRBV6-6 with TRBJ2-1; 10 bases map to TRBD2. The V gene's germline CDR1 is MNHNY and CDR2 SVGAGI (reference sequence). The CDR3 runs 16 residues. V lost 4 bases to trimming and J lost 8 bases; unmatched junction nucleotides: 11. CDR3 bases: TGTGCCAGCAGTTCACGACTGAGCGGGGGGGCCGATGAGCAGTTCTTC. Amino acid sequence: CASSSRLSGGADEQFF.

The chain is built from TRBV5-4 and TRBJ2-2; 12 bases agree with TRBD2. This CDR3 has 17 amino acids. Germline values: CDR1 SGHNT, CDR2 YYREEE (reference sequence). V shed 0 bases, J shed 2 bases, and the junction held 2 bases outside the gene matches. As DNA, the CDR3 is TGTGCCAGCAGCTTGGGGGGACTAGCGGGCAACACCGGGGAGCTGTTTTTT. This gives the protein CASSLGGLAGNTGELFF.

The chain joins TRBV9 to TRBJ2-3; D is possibly TRBD2 (5 bases). Germline V lookup: CDR1 SGDLS, CDR2 YYNGEE. V was trimmed by 3 bases and J by 7 bases, leaving 18 bases between them. This CDR3 is built from 15 residues. The CDR3 protein is CASSGTPNLENTQYF. CDR3 bases: TGTGCCAGCAGCGGGACTCCGAATCTGGAAAATACGCAGTATTTT.

This clone was observed a few times. Other nucleotide sequences from this sample produce the same CDR3. This chain connects TRBV5-1 to TRBJ1-6; TRBD1 agrees at 8 bases. Germline loops: CDR1 SGHRS, CDR2 YFSETQ. The ends lost 1 base at V and 4 bases at J; junction bases unmatched: 4. The CDR3 runs 16 residues. The CDR3 nucleotides are TGCGCCAGCAGCTTGACAGGGGGTAGTTATAATTCACCCCTCCACTTT. This gives the protein CASSLTGGSYNSPLHF. Combining the CDR3 with reference TRBV5-1 and TRBJ1-6 gives the whole variable domain KAGVTQTPRYLIKTRGQQVTLSCSPISGHRSVSWYQQTPGQGLQFLFEYFSETQRNKGNFPGRFSGRQFSNSRSEMNVSTLELGDSALYLCASSLTGGSYNSPLHFGNGTRLTVT.